This TCR beta chain was sequenced during a study of T cells in tumors after PD-1 blockade. The overall study: During anti-PD-1 treatment, some patients continued daily vismodegib 150 mg.

The method was immunoSEQ multiplex PCR; TCRdb's version includes in-frame clones alone and lacks a portion of them. The repertoire holds roughly 50,000 clones, with roughly 80% as singletons. Germline CDR1 and CDR2: ENHRY and SYGVKD. V lost 2 bases and J lost 8; bases outside the gene matches: 5. This CDR3 is built from 14 residues. The chain has TRBV10-3 and TRBJ2-2; 7 bases agree with TRBD2. The sequence came from a human donor with basal cell carcinoma. Here the sequenced sample was PBMCs, taken before anti-PD-1 treatment. CDR3 sequence reads: CAISETGGIGELFF. CDR3 DNA: TGTGCCATCAGTGAGACCGGGGGGATTGGGGAGCTGTTTTTT.